A single sample gave rise to the 29 T cell receptor beta chains below, sequenced in a study of shared clonotypes between healthy human individuals. TCRdb's table, derived via immunoSEQ multiplex PCR, lists solely in-frame clones and lacks some. The data contain 2 million to 2.5 million clones, around 93% of them singletons. The sample comprised naive CD4+ T cells from PBMCs. The subset here: CD45RA+ positively selected. All receptors come from a young man in good health. Some clones in this sample may be carry-over from other donors' samples.

V usage is TRBV7-9 and J usage is TRBJ2-5; TRBD1 or TRBD2 may be the D gene (5 bases each). Germline loops: CDR1 SEHNR, CDR2 FQNEAQ (reference sequence). The CDR3 length is 16 residues. Trimming removed 5 bases at V and 5 bases at J, with 21 bases between. For the CDR3, the DNA is TGTGCCAGCAGCCCACCGAACCCCGGGGCTGGGGAGACCCAGTACTTC. Translating gives CASSPPNPGAGETQYF.

The chain links TRBV5-6 to TRBJ2-5; perhaps TRBD2 as D (6 bases). The CDR3 spans 13 residues. V was trimmed by 0 bases and J by 6 bases, leaving 9 bases between them. Germline V gene lookup returns CDR1 SGHDT and CDR2 YYEEEE. CDR3 sequence reads: CASSLGGVQTQYF. In nucleotides, the CDR3 is TGTGCCAGCAGCTTGGGGGGGGTCCAGACCCAGTACTTC.

J is TRBJ2-7 and V is TRBV11-2, with a possible D match to TRBD2 (6 bases). Deletions cut 4 bases from V and 1 base from J, with 17 bases between. Per the germline V gene, CDR1 is SGHAT and CDR2 is FQNNGV. There are 16 residues in the CDR3. Written as DNA, the CDR3 is TGTGCCAGCAGCTACCTGGGGGGAGCCGTTTCCTACGAGCAGTACTTC. Encoded protein: CASSYLGGAVSYEQYF.

J is TRBJ1-1 and V is TRBV9; TRBD1 might be the D (5 bases). The CDR3 totals 16 residues. V was cut by 4 bases and J by 0 bases, with 16 bases left in between. Germline assignment: CDR1 SGDLS and CDR2 YYNGEE. CDR3 loop: CASSPRRGGVNTEAFF. The CDR3 DNA is TGTGCCAGCAGCCCACGTCGTGGGGGGGTGAACACTGAAGCTTTCTTT.

The V and J genes are TRBV6-5 and TRBJ2-4; TRBD1 is a possible D gene (7 bases). This CDR3 is 14 amino acids long. The germline V gene encodes CDR1 MNHEY and CDR2 SVGAGI. The germline V and J ends were trimmed by 0 bases and 9 bases, with 12 bases remaining between them. This CDR3 reads CASSYSLQGGIQYF. DNA of the CDR3: TGTGCCAGCAGTTACTCGCTTCAGGGGGGCATTCAGTACTTC.

J is TRBJ1-3 and V is TRBV2, with 7 bases aligning to TRBD1. This CDR3 is 14 amino acids long. Germline CDR1 and CDR2: SNHLY and FYNNEI. Trimming at V came to 5 bases and at J to 0 bases, leaving 1 base not matched to a gene. The CDR3 is CASSWTGSGNTIYF. The CDR3 DNA follows: TGTGCCAGCAGTTGGACAGGCTCTGGAAACACCATATATTTT. The full variable domain, completed using reference TRBV2 and TRBJ1-3, is EPEVTQTPSHQVTQMGQEVILRCVPISNHLYFYWYRQILGQKVEFLVSFYNNEISEKSEIFDDQFSVERPDGSNFTLKIRSTKLEDSAMYFCASSWTGSGNTIYFGEGSWLTVV.

The chain uses TRBV5-1 and TRBJ2-1; possibly TRBD1 for D (5 bases). V was clipped by 0 bases and J by 0 bases, with 13 bases between them. This CDR3 region has 17 residues. Germline V lookup: CDR1 SGHRS, CDR2 YFSETQ. CDR3 DNA sequence: TGCGCCAGCAGCTTGGGAGCAGGGCTGAGCTCCTACAATGAGCAGTTCTTC. Translation gives CASSLGAGLSSYNEQFF.

The rearrangement uses TRBV7-2 and TRBJ2-2; 7 nucleotides line up with TRBD2. The CDR3 totals 15 residues. The germline gives CDR1 SGHTA, CDR2 FQGNSA. The V gene end was trimmed by 5 bases and the J gene end by 3 bases; junction bases not matched to a gene: 6. CDR3 coding DNA: TGTGCCAGCAGCCAAAGTAGCGGGTACACCGGGGAGCTGTTTTTT. Translation: CASSQSSGYTGELFF.

Points on this clone: Other DNA sequences within the sample encode an identical CDR3. The chain combines TRBV9 with TRBJ2-3; no clear D gene. The length of the CDR3 is 15 residues. Deletions cut 0 bases from V and 0 bases from J, with 8 bases between. The germline V gene has CDR1 SGDLS and CDR2 YYNGEE. In nucleotides, the CDR3 is TGTGCCAGCAGCGTAGGTACTCGTAGCACAGATACGCAGTATTTT. It yields the protein CASSVGTRSTDTQYF.

The genes are TRBV18 and TRBJ2-7; 10 positions match TRBD1. Germline CDR1 and CDR2: KGHSH and LQKENI. The CDR3 is 13 amino acids. V lost 5 bases and J lost 4; bases outside the gene matches: 2. The DNA of the CDR3 is TGTGCCAGCTCAGGACAGGGGGAGTACGAGCAGTACTTC. Its protein product is CASSGQGEYEQYF.

The genes are TRBV6-5 and TRBJ2-7; D possibly matches TRBD1 or TRBD2 (6 bases each). Germline V gene lookup returns CDR1 MNHEY and CDR2 SVGAGI. Trimming took off 7 bases at V and 3 bases at J, with 16 bases between the two ends. The CDR3 has 14 residues. The CDR3 bases are TGTGCCAGCACCTCCCCCGGAGGGGGCTACGAGCAGTACTTC. It codes for CASTSPGGGYEQYF.

V usage is TRBV2 and J usage is TRBJ2-1; 8 nucleotides align to TRBD1. The CDR3 spans 15 residues. Trimming removed 4 bases from V and 2 bases from J; junction bases left unmatched: 4. The germline CDR1 and CDR2 sequences are SNHLY and FYNNEI. DNA for the CDR3: TGTGCCAGCAGTGCCCAGGGACAGGCCTACAATGAGCAGTTCTTC. This sequence encodes CASSAQGQAYNEQFF.

The V and J genes are TRBV30 and TRBJ2-3; no clear D gene. Per the germline V gene, CDR1 is GTSNPN and CDR2 is SVGIG (reference sequence). The CDR3 is 14 residues long. With 8 bases removed from V and 1 base from J, the gap between germline ends came to 16 bases. The CDR3 DNA follows: TGTGCCGGGCGGCGAGGTGGGGGCACAGATACGCAGTATTTT. Protein sequence: CAGRRGGGTDTQYF. Full variable domain (remainder filled in from reference TRBV30 and TRBJ2-3): SQTIHQWPATLVQPVGSPLSLECTVEGTSNPNLYWYRQAAGRGLQLLFYSVGIGQISSEVPQNLSASRPQDRQFILSSKKLLLSDSGFYLCAGRRGGGTDTQYFGPGTRLTVL.

This chain connects TRBV7-9 to TRBJ2-1, with TRBD1 as a possible D gene (5 bases). V was clipped by 5 bases and J by 7 bases, with 21 bases between them. CDR1 and CDR2 (germline): SEHNR, FQNEAQ (reference sequence). CDR3 length equals 16 residues. The CDR3 region has the DNA TGTGCCAGCAGCCCTACAGGTTCCCATATCTGGAATGAGCAGTTCTTC. Translating it yields CASSPTGSHIWNEQFF. Full variable domain (outside the CDR3, taken from reference TRBV7-9 and TRBJ2-1): DTGVSQNPRHKITKRGQNVTFRCDPISEHNRLYWYRQTLGQGPEFLTYFQNEAQLEKSRLLSDRFSAERPKGSFSTLEIQRTEQGDSAMYLCASSPTGSHIWNEQFFGPGTRLTVL.

This clone was detected once. The CDR3 region has the DNA TGCGCCAGCAGCCCCGGGACAGGCATAAGCACAGATACGCAGTATTTT. Amino acids: CASSPGTGISTDTQYF. V gene TRBV4-3 combines with J gene TRBJ2-3; 8 positions agree with TRBD1. J gave up 0 bases and V 4 bases, and 6 bases lay outside the gene matches. Germline-derived CDR1 and CDR2 are LGHNA and YSLEER. The CDR3 has 16 residues.

The chain joins TRBV27 to TRBJ2-2; D gene uncertain. This CDR3 is built from 17 residues. The germline V gene has CDR1 MNHEY and CDR2 SMNVEV (reference sequence). The V end was cut by 2 bases, the J end by 2 bases, with 15 bases between. CDR3 sequence reads: CASSLIWERKNTGELFF. CDR3 sequence (DNA): TGTGCCAGCAGTTTAATATGGGAAAGGAAAAACACCGGGGAGCTGTTTTTT.

The V and J genes are TRBV6-5 and TRBJ1-4; unclear D gene. V was cut by 8 bases and J by 2 bases, with 6 bases left in between. CDR1 MNHEY and CDR2 SVGAGI come from the germline V gene. This CDR3 comprises 12 residues. The CDR3 bases are TGTGCCAGCGGATACACTAATGAAAAACTGTTTTTT. Translating it yields CASGYTNEKLFF.

The gene calls are TRBV6-5 and TRBJ2-3; no definite D call. Germline CDR1 is MNHEY and CDR2 is SVGAGI. Between the trimmed V and J ends, which lost 6 bases and 1 base, there was a span of 11 bases. The length of the CDR3 is 14 residues. The CDR3 protein is CASSPTARTDTQYF. The CDR3 DNA follows: TGTGCCAGCAGCCCGACGGCCCGCACAGATACGCAGTATTTT.

V is TRBV5-1 and J is TRBJ2-1; D is uncertain. Trimming pared 2 bases from V and 4 bases from J, leaving 16 bases between. Germline values: CDR1 SGHRS, CDR2 YFSETQ. The CDR3 sequence is 16 residues long. The CDR3 is CASSFTTNRQYNEQFF. The CDR3 DNA follows: TGCGCCAGCAGCTTTACGACAAACCGTCAGTACAATGAGCAGTTCTTC. The whole variable domain, filled in from reference TRBV5-1 and TRBJ2-1, reads KAGVTQTPRYLIKTRGQQVTLSCSPISGHRSVSWYQQTPGQGLQFLFEYFSETQRNKGNFPGRFSGRQFSNSRSEMNVSTLELGDSALYLCASSFTTNRQYNEQFFGPGTRLTVL.

With respect to this clone: Other DNA variants within this sample encode the same CDR3. The J gene is TRBJ2-7, the V gene TRBV6-5, with D tentatively TRBD1 (7 bases). Germline assignment: CDR1 MNHEY and CDR2 SVGAGI. V was pared by 2 bases and J by 4 bases, with 15 bases between. There are 15 residues in the CDR3. The CDR3 coding sequence is TGTGCCAGCAGTTACGGCCAGGGGGGCGGTTACGAGCAGTACTTC. Amino acids: CASSYGQGGGYEQYF.

CDR3 amino acids: CASSPPGLRGTDTQYF. The CDR3 DNA sequence: TGTGCCAGCAGCCCACCAGGACTACGAGGGACAGATACGCAGTATTTT. J is TRBJ2-3 and V is TRBV9; possibly TRBD2 for D (6 bases). The CDR3 is made up of 16 amino acids. V lost 4 bases to trimming and J lost 3 bases, with 18 bases between them. The V gene's germline CDR1 is SGDLS and CDR2 YYNGEE.

The CDR3 protein is CASSLLRVLNMNTEAFF. The CDR3 nucleotides are TGTGCCAGCAGCTTGTTGCGGGTCCTGAACATGAACACTGAAGCTTTCTTT. The rearrangement joins TRBV5-6 to TRBJ1-1; D gene uncertain. CDR1 and CDR2 (germline): SGHDT, YYEEEE. The germline V and J ends were trimmed by 1 base and 0 bases, with 16 bases remaining between them. CDR3 length: 17 amino acids.

V is TRBV20-1 and J is TRBJ2-1; no clear D. The CDR3 has 11 residues. The germline gives CDR1 DFQATT, CDR2 SNEGSKA (reference sequence). Trimming cost V 3 bases and J 3 bases, with 3 bases left between them. CDR3 amino acids: CSARYYNEQFF. CDR3 in DNA: TGCAGTGCTAGGTACTACAATGAGCAGTTCTTC.

This clone was counted only a few times. This sequence joins TRBV2 and TRBJ1-1; D is perhaps TRBD1 (5 bases). CDR1 and CDR2 from the germline V gene are SNHLY and FYNNEI. The V and J ends lost 2 bases and 11 bases respectively, with 12 bases between them. The CDR3 sequence is 12 residues long. CDR3 region: CASSERQGRAFF. In nucleotides, the CDR3 is TGTGCCAGCAGTGAACGCCAGGGTAGGGCTTTCTTT.

The J gene is TRBJ2-5, the V gene TRBV6-1, with no clear D. The V end was cut by 8 bases, the J end by 5 bases, with 9 bases between. Looked up from germline, CDR1 is MNHNS and CDR2 is SASEGT. The CDR3 is made up of 11 amino acids. CDR3 sequence (DNA): TGTGCCAGCGTCGTTTGGGAGACCCAGTACTTC. Residues: CASVVWETQYF.

This clone was counted once. This same CDR3 is encoded by further DNA sequences in the sample. This chain connects TRBV20-1 to TRBJ2-1; D remains ambiguous. Trimming removed 1 base from V and 4 bases from J, with 2 bases in between. Per germline, CDR1 DFQATT and CDR2 SNEGSKA (reference sequence). This CDR3 is built from 11 residues. The CDR3 region has the DNA TGCAGTGCTAGAGCATACAATGAGCAGTTCTTC. Protein product: CSARAYNEQFF.

The chain employs TRBV7-9 and TRBJ2-6, with D maybe TRBD1 (5 bases). This CDR3 comprises 15 residues. Trimming cost V 5 bases and J 2 bases, with 10 bases left between them. Germline lookup yields CDR1 SEHNR and CDR2 FQNEAQ (reference sequence). CDR3 coding DNA: TGTGCCAGCAGCGACCAGGGTGCTGGGGCCAACGTCCTGACTTTC. This sequence encodes CASSDQGAGANVLTF.

The chain uses TRBV5-1 and TRBJ2-5; D gene ambiguous. The ends were cut back, 6 bases at V and 5 bases at J, with 14 bases in the middle. Germline V CDR1 and CDR2: SGHRS, YFSETQ. The CDR3 extends over 13 amino acids. The DNA for the CDR3 is TGCGCCAGCAACAAAGGTATTAGGGAGACCCAGTACTTC. Residues: CASNKGIRETQYF.

V usage is TRBV6-5 and J usage is TRBJ1-2; 7 nucleotides line up with TRBD1. V lost 0 bases to trimming and J lost 4 bases; unmatched junction nucleotides: 8. The length of the CDR3 is 16 residues. Germline CDR1 and CDR2: MNHEY and SVGAGI. For the CDR3, the DNA is TGTGCCAGCAGTTACTCCGGGACAGCGGGAGTCTATGGCTACACCTTC. Translation: CASSYSGTAGVYGYTF.